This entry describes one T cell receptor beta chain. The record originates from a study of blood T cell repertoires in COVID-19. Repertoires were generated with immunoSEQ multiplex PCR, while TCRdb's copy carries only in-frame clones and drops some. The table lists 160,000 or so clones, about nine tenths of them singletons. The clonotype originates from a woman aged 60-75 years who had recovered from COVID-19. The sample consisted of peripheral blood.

The DNA for the CDR3 is TGCAGCGTTGCATACAGGGGGAACACTGAAGCTTTCTTT. Its protein product is CSVAYRGNTEAFF. The chain recombines TRBV29-1 with TRBJ1-1, with TRBD1 matching over 7 bases. Germline lookup yields CDR1 SQVTM and CDR2 ANQGSEA. CDR3 length: 13 amino acids. V trimming: 4 bases; J trimming: 1 base; junction bases outside the gene matches: 3. The full variable domain, in which reference TRBV29-1 and TRBJ1-1 provide the parts outside the CDR3, is SAVISQKPSRDICQRGTSLTIQCQVDSQVTMMFWYRQQPGQSLTLIATANQGSEATYESGFVIDKFPISRPNLTFSTLTVSNMSPEDSSIYLCSVAYRGNTEAFFGQGTRLTVV.